This is a list of T cell receptor beta chains from one sample in a study of blood T cell repertoires in COVID-19. This table comes from immunoSEQ multiplex PCR, and its TCRdb copy is limited to in-frame clones, with some not included. The table includes around 300,000 clones, roughly 88% detected once. Specimen: PBMCs or T cells enriched from blood (not recorded which). The receptors derive from a woman in her 30s who had recovered from COVID-19. Each CDR3 is given with its conserved first and last residue. Each record gives: clone size, V gene, D gene, J gene, CDR3 DNA, CDR3 protein. A D gene is named only where the DNA matches it firmly. Where a row states a size, it is once, few, many or the class of an expanded clone; other rows omit it.

>-|TRBV19|TRBD1|TRBJ1-5
TGTGCCAGTAAACCGGGGGACAGATACAATCAGCCCCAGCATTTT
CASKPGDRYNQPQHF
>-|TRBV25-1|TRBD1|TRBJ1-6
TGTGCCTCGGACAGGGGGCATAATTCACCCCTCCACTTT
CASDRGHNSPLHF
>-|TRBV28|TRBD1|TRBJ1-4
TGTGCCAGCAGTTTCGGGGGACAGGGGATAAATGAAAAACTGTTTTTT
CASSFGGQGINEKLFF
>-|TRBV5-4|-|TRBJ2-7
TGTGCCAGCAGCTGGGGGGAAAGCTCCTACGAGCAGTACTTC
CASSWGESSYEQYF
>few|TRBV7-9|-|TRBJ2-7
TGTGCCAGCAGCTTAGATGCAGGGCCGAGTGAGCAGTACTTC
CASSLDAGPSEQYF
>-|TRBV5-1|-|TRBJ1-1
TGCGCCAGCAGCCCGATAGGACACAACACTGAAGCTTTCTTT
CASSPIGHNTEAFF
>few|TRBV12-3/TRBV12-4|-|TRBJ1-2
TGTGCCAGCAGTTGGCGGAACTATGGCTACACCTTC
CASSWRNYGYTF
>-|TRBV27|-|TRBJ2-7
TGTGCCAGCAGTTTCGGAGGGAGCGAGCAGTACTTC
CASSFGGSEQYF
>-|TRBV19|-|TRBJ1-2
TGTGCCAGTAGTATAATACACCGGACTTTTAACTATGGCTACACCTTC
CASSIIHRTFNYGYTF
>-|TRBV27|-|TRBJ1-2
TGTGCCAGCAGTTTAAGCCCCGGACGGGGACTCTATGGCTACACCTTC
CASSLSPGRGLYGYTF
>-|TRBV6-1|-|TRBJ2-7
TGTGCCAGCAGTGATGTTCGACAGGCCCCCTCCTACGAGCAGTACTTC
CASSDVRQAPSYEQYF
>-|TRBV10-3|TRBD2|TRBJ2-1
TGTGCCTCTGGAGGGTCTAGCGGGGGTATCTACAATGAGCAGTTCTTC
CASGGSSGGIYNEQFF
>-|TRBV30|-|TRBJ2-3
TGTGCCTGGAGTGTACCGAAGCGGGCTAGCACAGATACGCAGTATTTT
CAWSVPKRASTDTQYF
>-|TRBV28|TRBD1|TRBJ1-3
TGTGCCAGCAGCAGCCCAGGGGGCCTAAGGATAGGAAACACCATATATTTT
CASSSPGGLRIGNTIYF
>once|TRBV5-1|TRBD2|TRBJ2-3
TGCGCCAGCAGCCGGACGGGACTAGCGGGAGGGCCCTTCACAGATACGCAGTATTTT
CASSRTGLAGGPFTDTQYF
>-|TRBV7-8|-|TRBJ2-2
TGTGCCTTGAAGCGGGCCGGGGAGCTGTTTTTT
CALKRAGELFF
>-|TRBV28|-|TRBJ2-3
TGTGCCAGCAGTCTTAGCCGGTATACGCAGTATTTT
CASSLSRYTQYF
>-|TRBV20-1|-|TRBJ2-3
TGCAGTGCTACGACAGATACGCAGTATTTT
CSATTDTQYF
>-|TRBV5-4|TRBD1|TRBJ1-2
TGTGCCAGCAACAAATATCAGGGGGCGTATGGCTACACCTTC
CASNKYQGAYGYTF
>-|TRBV9|-|TRBJ1-2
TGTGCCAGCAGCGTAGTATCACACCTTAACTATGGCTACACCTTC
CASSVVSHLNYGYTF
>-|TRBV5-4|TRBD1|TRBJ1-1
TGTGCCAGCAGCTTGTTAGGGGGCGTTTCTGAAGCTTTCTTT
CASSLLGGVSEAFF
>-|TRBV2|-|TRBJ2-3
TGTGCCAGCGGGGCTATAGGGGACACAGATACGCAGTATTTT
CASGAIGDTDTQYF
>-|TRBV27|-|TRBJ2-3
TGTGCCAGCAGTTTAAGGCCCTTGGGCAGGGGTAGGACGGATACGCAGTATTTT
CASSLRPLGRGRTDTQYF
>-|TRBV28|TRBD2|TRBJ2-1
TGTGCCAGCAGGGAAAGGACTAGCACTGAGCAGTTCTTC
CASRERTSTEQFF
>-|TRBV7-2|-|TRBJ2-7
TGTGCCAGCAGCTTAAATTTTCGCGGGGCCTACGAGCAGTACTTC
CASSLNFRGAYEQYF
>-|TRBV28|TRBD2|TRBJ2-1
TGTGCCAGCAGTAGGTTAGCGGGGGGGAGCTACAATGAGCAGTTCTTC
CASSRLAGGSYNEQFF
>-|TRBV5-4|TRBD1|TRBJ2-7
TGTGCCAGCAGCCCTGGGACAGGGACCTACGAGCAGTACTTC
CASSPGTGTYEQYF
>once|TRBV4-3|-|TRBJ1-6
TGCGCCAGCAGCCAAGATGGGTCACCCACTACTGTAACCCCTATGAATTCACCCCTCCACTTT
CASSQDGSPTTVTPMNSPLHF
>-|TRBV5-4|-|TRBJ2-7
TGTGCCAGCACCTCGGGCTACGAGCAGTACTTC
CASTSGYEQYF